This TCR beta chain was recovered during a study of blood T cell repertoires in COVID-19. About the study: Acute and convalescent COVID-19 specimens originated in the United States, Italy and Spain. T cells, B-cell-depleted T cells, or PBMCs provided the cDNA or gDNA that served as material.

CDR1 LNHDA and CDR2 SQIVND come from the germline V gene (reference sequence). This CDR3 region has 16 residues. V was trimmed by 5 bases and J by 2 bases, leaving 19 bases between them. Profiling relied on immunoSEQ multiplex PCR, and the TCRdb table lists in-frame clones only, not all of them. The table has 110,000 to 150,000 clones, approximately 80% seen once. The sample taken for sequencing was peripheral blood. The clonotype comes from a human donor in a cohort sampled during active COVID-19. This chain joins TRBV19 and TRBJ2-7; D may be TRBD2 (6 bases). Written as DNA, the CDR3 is TGTGCCAGTAGTTTCTATCTAGGCGGGGAGCCCTACGAGCAGTACTTC. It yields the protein CASSFYLGGEPYEQYF.